This TCR beta chain was retrieved from a study of T cells in Graves' hyperthyroidism and ophthalmopathy. Background on the study: The initial diagnosis was the point when peripheral blood was collected, ahead of any treatment.

Thyroid ultrasound and orbital computed tomography, with clinical symptoms and serum thyroxine and TRAb, informed diagnoses. It was at first hyperthyroidism diagnosis, before any ophthalmopathy symptoms, that the blood sample was taken. RNA transcripts yielded amplified TCR beta CDR3 regions. Researchers ran a first-round RT-PCR on the TCR CDR3 using the HTBI primer set. TCRdb used MiXCR to reprocess the multiplex PCR reads, holding one entry per CDR3 protein. The sample carries some 600,000 distinct CDR3 sequences, more than 11% recorded once. Broader study findings: Most clonotypes expanded in thyroid above 0.001 were likewise present in blood.

CDR1 and CDR2 (germline): GTSNPN, SVGIG (reference sequence). The CDR3 consists of 14 residues. Trimming removed 2 bases from V and 3 bases from J; junction bases left unmatched: 4. There are many counts of this clonotype. Its antigen is not identified. The chain is built from TRBV30 and TRBJ2-5; 9 nucleotides line up with TRBD2. The source is a young woman with Graves' hyperthyroidism that later progressed to Graves' ophthalmopathy. The sample taken for sequencing was blood. The CDR3 sequence: CAWSSGGGEETQYF. CDR3 bases: TGTGCCTGGAGTTCAGGCGGGGGGGAAGAGACCCAGTACTTC.